This is a list of T cell receptor beta chains from one sample in a study of early T cells in non-severe SARS-CoV-2 infection. TCRdb processed the 5' RACE reads anew with MiXCR; each CDR3 protein has one entry. This table holds approximately 70,000 distinct CDR3 sequences, less than 15% found once. The input for sequencing was whole blood, taken at baseline. These receptors all stem from an adult who was a healthcare worker with PCR-confirmed SARS-CoV-2 infection or an uninfected control (not recorded which). The donor label of this sample is uncertain. Both conserved end residues are part of each CDR3. The order of the fields is V gene, J gene, clone size, D gene, CDR3 DNA, CDR3 protein. The D gene is left open where the match is weak. Size is stated for part of the rows, as once, few or many counts, or as a class when the clone is expanded.

v_call: TRBV20-1
j_call: TRBJ2-1
clone_size: many
d_call: -
cdr3_nt: TGCAGTGCTACGGGCCCCCGCAAAGGGCAGTTCTTC
cdr3_aa: CSATGPRKGQFF

v_call: TRBV19
j_call: TRBJ2-2
clone_size: few
d_call: -
cdr3_nt: TGTGCCAGCAAAGAGACTAGACAGGGTCGGTCGAGAGAGCTGTTTTTT
cdr3_aa: CASKETRQGRSRELFF

v_call: TRBV7-7
j_call: TRBJ2-5
clone_size: many
d_call: TRBD1
cdr3_nt: TGTGCCAGCAGCTTAGCCGGGACAGGGCTTAAGGAGACCCAGTACTTC
cdr3_aa: CASSLAGTGLKETQYF

v_call: TRBV19
j_call: TRBJ2-2
clone_size: many
d_call: -
cdr3_nt: TGTGCCAGTAGGGGTGCGGGGGCCTACACCGGGGAGCTGTTTTTT
cdr3_aa: CASRGAGAYTGELFF

v_call: TRBV6-5
j_call: TRBJ1-6
clone_size: -
d_call: -
cdr3_nt: TGTGCCAGCAGTTATCACGGGCCCATGAGCTCCTATAATTCACCCCTCCACTTT
cdr3_aa: CASSYHGPMSSYNSPLHF

v_call: TRBV4-1
j_call: TRBJ1-2
clone_size: many
d_call: -
cdr3_nt: TGCGCCAGCAGCCGCTACCCCGGGGTATTAATTTACTATGGCTACACCTTC
cdr3_aa: CASSRYPGVLIYYGYTF

v_call: TRBV19
j_call: TRBJ2-7
clone_size: few
d_call: -
cdr3_nt: TGTGCCAGTAGTATTCTATCAAATCAGGCCTACGAGCAGTACTTC
cdr3_aa: CASSILSNQAYEQYF

v_call: TRBV10-3
j_call: TRBJ2-2
clone_size: many
d_call: -
cdr3_nt: TGTGCCATCAGTGACTCTAGGGGCACCGGGGAGCTGTTTTTT
cdr3_aa: CAISDSRGTGELFF

v_call: TRBV3-1
j_call: TRBJ2-1
clone_size: -
d_call: TRBD2
cdr3_nt: TGTGCCAGCAGCCACACTAGCGGGAGGTACAATGAGCAGTTCTTC
cdr3_aa: CASSHTSGRYNEQFF

v_call: TRBV12-5
j_call: TRBJ1-1
clone_size: many
d_call: TRBD1
cdr3_nt: TGTGCTAGTGGACACGGACAGGGGGCGTTTAACACTGAAGCTTTCTTT
cdr3_aa: CASGHGQGAFNTEAFF

v_call: TRBV5-4
j_call: TRBJ1-2
clone_size: -
d_call: -
cdr3_nt: TGTGCCAGCAGCGGGCCCCCAGGGACTTATGGCTACACCTTC
cdr3_aa: CASSGPPGTYGYTF

v_call: TRBV7-9
j_call: TRBJ2-7
clone_size: -
d_call: TRBD1
cdr3_nt: TGTGCCAGCAGCTCCCTAGGACAGGGCTACGAGCAGTACTTC
cdr3_aa: CASSSLGQGYEQYF

v_call: TRBV6-6
j_call: TRBJ2-7
clone_size: few
d_call: -
cdr3_nt: TGTGCCAGCAGTTATGGCTCGAGCTCCTACGAGCAGTACTTC
cdr3_aa: CASSYGSSSYEQYF

v_call: TRBV20-1
j_call: TRBJ2-1
clone_size: few
d_call: -
cdr3_nt: TGCAGTGCACCCGGACCCGCAGAGTACAATGAGCAGTTCTTC
cdr3_aa: CSAPGPAEYNEQFF

v_call: TRBV4-3
j_call: TRBJ2-2
clone_size: -
d_call: TRBD2
cdr3_nt: TGCGCCAGCAGCTCAGACGGGGGGACCGGGGAGCTGTTTTTT
cdr3_aa: CASSSDGGTGELFF

v_call: TRBV4-1
j_call: TRBJ1-6
clone_size: many
d_call: -
cdr3_nt: TGCGCCAGCAGCCAAGATCTACGGAGGGGTAATTCACCCCTCCACTTT
cdr3_aa: CASSQDLRRGNSPLHF

v_call: TRBV12-3/TRBV12-4
j_call: TRBJ1-5
clone_size: -
d_call: -
cdr3_nt: TGTGCCAGCAGCCCACTAGGAGGGGGAAACGATCAGCCCCAGCATTTT
cdr3_aa: CASSPLGGGNDQPQHF

v_call: TRBV6-2/TRBV6-3
j_call: TRBJ2-5
clone_size: -
d_call: TRBD1
cdr3_nt: TGTGCCAGCAGCTGGACAGGGGGACAGGAGACCCAGTACTTC
cdr3_aa: CASSWTGGQETQYF

v_call: TRBV4-3
j_call: TRBJ2-3
clone_size: few
d_call: TRBD2
cdr3_nt: TGCGCCAGCAGCCCGGGACTAGCGGGGGGGAGGACGCAGTATTTT
cdr3_aa: CASSPGLAGGRTQYF

v_call: TRBV18
j_call: TRBJ1-5
clone_size: -
d_call: -
cdr3_nt: TGTGCCAGCTCACCACCGTACGAGACAGTCAATCAGCCCCAGCATTTT
cdr3_aa: CASSPPYETVNQPQHF

v_call: TRBV7-7
j_call: TRBJ2-1
clone_size: -
d_call: -
cdr3_nt: TGTGCCAGCAGCCCCGGCTCCGGGATAAGGGGTGAGCAGTTCTTC
cdr3_aa: CASSPGSGIRGEQFF

v_call: TRBV6-6
j_call: TRBJ2-5
clone_size: many
d_call: -
cdr3_nt: TGTGCCACCACAAGACACCACGGTCGGGAGACCCAGTACTTC
cdr3_aa: CATTRHHGRETQYF

v_call: TRBV2
j_call: TRBJ2-1
clone_size: few
d_call: -
cdr3_nt: TGTGCCAGCAGTGTTAGGTTAGCCTCGAACAATGAGCAGTTCTTC
cdr3_aa: CASSVRLASNNEQFF

v_call: TRBV2
j_call: TRBJ2-3
clone_size: many
d_call: -
cdr3_nt: TGTGCCATACAGGGGACTAGCACAGATACGCAGTATTTT
cdr3_aa: CAIQGTSTDTQYF

v_call: TRBV6-5
j_call: TRBJ2-2
clone_size: -
d_call: -
cdr3_nt: TGTGCCAGCAGTTACTCCCCGGGGAGCGGGGAGCTGTTTTTT
cdr3_aa: CASSYSPGSGELFF

v_call: TRBV2
j_call: TRBJ2-5
clone_size: -
d_call: -
cdr3_nt: TGTGCCAGCGGGTTGGTCCCCCAAGAGTCCCAGTACTTC
cdr3_aa: CASGLVPQESQYF

v_call: TRBV7-9
j_call: TRBJ2-3
clone_size: few
d_call: TRBD1
cdr3_nt: TGTGCCAGCAGTTACGGACAGGGGGCAGATACGCAGTATTTT
cdr3_aa: CASSYGQGADTQYF

v_call: TRBV10-2
j_call: TRBJ1-6
clone_size: few
d_call: -
cdr3_nt: TGCGCCAGCACTGAGACCGGGACTTATAATTCACCCCTCCACTTT
cdr3_aa: CASTETGTYNSPLHF

v_call: TRBV18
j_call: TRBJ2-7
clone_size: -
d_call: -
cdr3_nt: TGTGCCAGCTCACCAAGCGCGGGGTTCTCCTACGAGCAGTACTTC
cdr3_aa: CASSPSAGFSYEQYF

v_call: TRBV10-2
j_call: TRBJ1-1
clone_size: -
d_call: -
cdr3_nt: TGCGCCAGCAGTGTCGGTGGTGGGAACCCTGAAGCTTTCTTT
cdr3_aa: CASSVGGGNPEAFF

v_call: TRBV7-9
j_call: TRBJ2-3
clone_size: -
d_call: TRBD2
cdr3_nt: TGTGCCAGCAGCTCACTCGACGGCGGGGGGGCCACAGATACGCAGTATTTT
cdr3_aa: CASSSLDGGGATDTQYF

v_call: TRBV7-8
j_call: TRBJ2-7
clone_size: -
d_call: -
cdr3_nt: TGTGCCAGCAGCCCTGCGGGATACGAGCAGTACTTC
cdr3_aa: CASSPAGYEQYF

v_call: TRBV30
j_call: TRBJ2-1
clone_size: few
d_call: -
cdr3_nt: TGTGCCTGGAGTACCAACTACAATGAGCAGTTCTTC
cdr3_aa: CAWSTNYNEQFF

v_call: TRBV29-1
j_call: TRBJ2-5
clone_size: -
d_call: -
cdr3_nt: TGCAGCGTTTTTGAAAGCTTCCGGGGGCATGGAGAGACCCAGTACTTC
cdr3_aa: CSVFESFRGHGETQYF

v_call: TRBV7-2
j_call: TRBJ2-5
clone_size: many
d_call: TRBD2
cdr3_nt: TGTGCCAGCAGCCCGGGGGGTGTAAGGCAAGAGACCCAGTACTTC
cdr3_aa: CASSPGGVRQETQYF

v_call: TRBV4-3
j_call: TRBJ2-3
clone_size: once
d_call: TRBD2
cdr3_nt: TGCGCCAGCAGCCACCTAGCGGCCAGTAGGGATACGCAGTATTTT
cdr3_aa: CASSHLAASRDTQYF

v_call: TRBV2
j_call: TRBJ1-2
clone_size: few
d_call: -
cdr3_nt: TGTGCCAGCAGTGTGACAGGAGATGGCTACACCTTC
cdr3_aa: CASSVTGDGYTF

v_call: TRBV7-3
j_call: TRBJ2-3
clone_size: -
d_call: -
cdr3_nt: TGTGCCAGCAGCCCCCGGAGCGTGGGAGATACGCAGTATTTT
cdr3_aa: CASSPRSVGDTQYF

v_call: TRBV4-2
j_call: TRBJ2-3
clone_size: many
d_call: -
cdr3_nt: TGTGCCAGCAGCCCAATAAGCGGGACAGCCACAGATACGCAGTATTTT
cdr3_aa: CASSPISGTATDTQYF

v_call: TRBV7-6
j_call: TRBJ2-7
clone_size: -
d_call: -
cdr3_nt: TGTGCCAGCAGCCTCTTCAGTGGACGCGGTATGTACGAGCAGTACTTC
cdr3_aa: CASSLFSGRGMYEQYF

v_call: TRBV18
j_call: TRBJ2-5
clone_size: -
d_call: -
cdr3_nt: TGTGCCAGCTCACCAGGGGACCAAGAGACCCAGTACTTC
cdr3_aa: CASSPGDQETQYF